The rows below give T cell receptor beta chains drawn from one sample of a study of T cells after yellow fever vaccination. TCRdb recomputed calls from the 5' RACE reads with MiXCR, one row per CDR3 protein. In the table there are just under 600,000 distinct CDR3 sequences, approximately 13% of which are singletons. Sequences were derived from PBMCs, sampled on the day of the yellow fever booster vaccination. The receptor source for this set is a man younger than 40 who received the YFV17D yellow fever vaccine. CDR3s include the opening cysteine and the closing phenylalanine or tryptophan. The D gene is left open where the match is weak. Clone size is shown for a subset of rows, as once, few, many or a class of expanded clone.

.	TRBV30	few	TRBJ2-1	CAWSVGSAYNEQFF	TGTGCCTGGAGTGTAGGATCCGCATACAATGAGCAGTTCTTC
.	TRBV6-2/TRBV6-3	few	TRBJ2-5	CASTVGDLYQETQYF	TGTGCCAGCACCGTAGGGGATCTGTACCAAGAGACCCAGTACTTC
.	TRBV4-3	.	TRBJ1-6	CASSLKSSFLGSPLHF	TGCGCCAGCAGCCTTAAATCCTCCTTCCTCGGTTCACCCCTCCACTTT
.	TRBV4-3	few	TRBJ1-4	CASSQVGIGDEKLFF	TGCGCCAGCAGCCAAGTCGGGATCGGGGATGAAAAACTGTTTTTT
TRBD2	TRBV6-1	few	TRBJ2-3	CASSEVLAGGTTDTQYF	TGTGCCAGCAGTGAAGTTCTAGCGGGGGGAACCACAGATACGCAGTATTTT
TRBD1	TRBV30	few	TRBJ2-3	CAWSKQGAADTQYF	TGTGCCTGGAGTAAACAGGGGGCGGCCGATACGCAGTATTTT
.	TRBV4-3	.	TRBJ1-3	CASSQDRNTIYF	TGCGCCAGCAGCCAAGATAGAAACACCATATATTTT
TRBD2	TRBV7-9	few	TRBJ2-7	CASRPGTSVYEQYF	TGTGCCAGCAGACCTGGGACTAGCGTCTACGAGCAGTACTTC
TRBD2	TRBV5-4	.	TRBJ2-3	CASSLLILAGGLTDTQYF	TGTGCCAGCAGCTTGTTGATCCTAGCGGGAGGGCTGACAGATACGCAGTATTTT
.	TRBV20-1	few	TRBJ1-4	CSARDQWGEKLFF	TGCAGTGCTAGAGATCAATGGGGTGAAAAACTGTTTTTT
TRBD2	TRBV29-1	few	TRBJ2-7	CSVESWTSSSSYEQYF	TGCAGCGTTGAATCCTGGACTAGCTCCAGCTCCTACGAGCAGTACTTC
.	TRBV18	once	TRBJ1-5	CASSTGQYSNQPQHF	TGTGCCAGCTCAACCGGACAGTATAGCAATCAGCCCCAGCATTTT
TRBD2	TRBV10-3	many	TRBJ2-3	CAIRLAGGPTDTQYF	TGTGCCATCAGATTAGCGGGAGGGCCAACAGATACGCAGTATTTT
TRBD2	TRBV9	few	TRBJ2-5	CASSGGLASFGETQYF	TGTGCCAGCAGCGGGGGACTAGCGAGTTTTGGAGAGACCCAGTACTTC
.	TRBV28	.	TRBJ2-3	CASRITLLADRTDTQYF	TGTGCCAGCAGGATTACCCTTCTAGCGGACAGAACAGATACGCAGTATTTT
TRBD1	TRBV20-1	few	TRBJ1-4	CSARAWDRVGEKLFF	TGCAGTGCTAGAGCATGGGACAGGGTTGGCGAAAAACTGTTTTTT
.	TRBV24-1	few	TRBJ2-3	CATSDGSEDTQYF	TGTGCCACCAGTGACGGCTCCGAGGATACGCAGTATTTT
TRBD2	TRBV20-1	.	TRBJ2-7	CSASRPGTSGNEQYF	TGCAGTGCTTCCCGTCCCGGGACTAGCGGGAACGAGCAGTACTTC
TRBD2	TRBV6-1	.	TRBJ2-1	CASSDRIRRAGVLFF	TGTGCCAGCAGCGATCGGATTCGTAGGGCGGGAGTCCTGTTCTTC
TRBD1	TRBV19	few	TRBJ2-7	CATPRGQGTYEQYF	TGTGCCACCCCCAGGGGACAGGGGACCTACGAGCAGTACTTC
.	TRBV7-2	many	TRBJ2-1	CASSYLHNEQFF	TGTGCCAGCAGCTACCTACACAATGAGCAGTTCTTC
TRBD1	TRBV20-1	few	TRBJ2-6	CSARFRGPGANVLTF	TGCAGTGCTAGGTTCAGGGGGCCTGGGGCCAACGTCCTGACTTTC
.	TRBV20-1	many	TRBJ1-4	CSARGATYEKLFF	TGCAGTGCTAGGGGTGCGACGTATGAAAAACTGTTTTTT